The rows below give T cell receptor beta chains drawn from one sample of a study of CD8+ T cells in alopecia areata. Sequencing was performed with immunoSEQ multiplex PCR; in TCRdb, only in-frame clones are kept and a portion is missing. Of 180,000 or so clones in the sample, around 64% were seen once. This sample comprised CD8+ T cells sorted from blood, obtained at week 0. The origin of the receptors is a human donor with alopecia areata. CDR3s include the opening cysteine and the closing phenylalanine or tryptophan. The order of the fields is J gene, D gene, clone size, V gene, CDR3 DNA, CDR3 protein. The D gene is left open where the match is weak. The listing skips clone size in some rows; elsewhere it reads once, few, many or a size class.

J gene: TRBJ2-5
D gene: .
clone size: .
V gene: TRBV4-1
CDR3 DNA: TGCGCCAGCAGCCAAGTGCGGTGGCTCCAAGAGACCCAGTACTTC
CDR3 protein: CASSQVRWLQETQYF

J gene: TRBJ1-1
D gene: .
clone size: .
V gene: TRBV6-5
CDR3 DNA: TGTGCCAGCAGTTACTCGACCGGAGGACAAATTGAAGCTTTCTTT
CDR3 protein: CASSYSTGGQIEAFF

J gene: TRBJ2-3
D gene: TRBD1
clone size: once
V gene: TRBV6-1
CDR3 DNA: TGTGCCAGCGACTGGACAGGCGGAACGGATACGCAGTATTTT
CDR3 protein: CASDWTGGTDTQYF

J gene: TRBJ2-5
D gene: .
clone size: .
V gene: TRBV7-9
CDR3 DNA: TGTGCCAGCGGGTGGACTCCGAAAGAGACCCAGTACTTC
CDR3 protein: CASGWTPKETQYF

J gene: TRBJ2-3
D gene: TRBD1
clone size: .
V gene: TRBV7-9
CDR3 DNA: TGTGCCAGCAGCCCGAGAGGGGGCAGGGTCACAGATACGCAGTATTTT
CDR3 protein: CASSPRGGRVTDTQYF

J gene: TRBJ1-2
D gene: TRBD1
clone size: .
V gene: TRBV29-1
CDR3 DNA: TGCAGCGTTGCGCACAGGGGAGGCAACTATGGCTACACCTTC
CDR3 protein: CSVAHRGGNYGYTF

J gene: TRBJ2-5
D gene: TRBD2
clone size: .
V gene: TRBV9
CDR3 DNA: TGTGCCAACGGGGGACTAGGAGGAGAGACCCAGTACTTC
CDR3 protein: CANGGLGGETQYF

J gene: TRBJ1-1
D gene: .
clone size: .
V gene: TRBV7-9
CDR3 DNA: TGTGCCAGCAGCTTAGAGCTCCAACCCATCCAAAGGGCTGAAGCTTTCTTT
CDR3 protein: CASSLELQPIQRAEAFF

J gene: TRBJ2-2
D gene: TRBD2
clone size: .
V gene: TRBV6-1
CDR3 DNA: TGTGCCAGCAGTGAATCCTGGGTCAGCGGGGCGAACTACGGGGAGCTGTTTTTT
CDR3 protein: CASSESWVSGANYGELFF

J gene: TRBJ1-2
D gene: .
clone size: .
V gene: TRBV10-3
CDR3 DNA: TGTGCCATCATCGGTGGCTACACCTTC
CDR3 protein: CAIIGGYTF

J gene: TRBJ2-7
D gene: TRBD1
clone size: .
V gene: TRBV7-8
CDR3 DNA: TGTGCCAGCAGCCCCTCCGGGACAGGGGCCTACGAGCAGTACTTC
CDR3 protein: CASSPSGTGAYEQYF

J gene: TRBJ2-2
D gene: .
clone size: .
V gene: TRBV6-5
CDR3 DNA: TGTGCCAGCAGTTACTCTTTTGAGAGGAACACCGGGGAGCTGTTTTTT
CDR3 protein: CASSYSFERNTGELFF

J gene: TRBJ2-3
D gene: .
clone size: .
V gene: TRBV5-1
CDR3 DNA: TGCGCCAGCAGCTCCCAGCAGGGCAGTAGAGGAGATACGCAGTATTTT
CDR3 protein: CASSSQQGSRGDTQYF

J gene: TRBJ1-2
D gene: .
clone size: .
V gene: TRBV6-6
CDR3 DNA: TGTGCCAGCACCTGGGGCACATCTAACTATGGCTACACCTTC
CDR3 protein: CASTWGTSNYGYTF

J gene: TRBJ2-1
D gene: .
clone size: once
V gene: TRBV4-1
CDR3 DNA: TGCGCCAGCAGCCAAGATGAGTCTGAGCAGTTCTTC
CDR3 protein: CASSQDESEQFF

J gene: TRBJ2-7
D gene: .
clone size: few
V gene: TRBV4-2
CDR3 DNA: TGTGCCAGCAGCCAAGGTCTGTTGAGGAGGGAGCAGTACTTC
CDR3 protein: CASSQGLLRREQYF

J gene: TRBJ2-4
D gene: .
clone size: .
V gene: TRBV5-6
CDR3 DNA: TGTGCCAGCAGCTTGGGGGCCCGGTTTCAGTACTTC
CDR3 protein: CASSLGARFQYF

J gene: TRBJ2-7
D gene: .
clone size: .
V gene: TRBV29-1
CDR3 DNA: TGCAGCGTTGAAGATATCGCGGATTACGAGCAGTACTTC
CDR3 protein: CSVEDIADYEQYF

J gene: TRBJ1-4
D gene: .
clone size: .
V gene: TRBV5-1
CDR3 DNA: TGCGCCAGCAGCTTGTATTCCAGGGAGGATGAAAAACTGTTTTTT
CDR3 protein: CASSLYSREDEKLFF

J gene: TRBJ2-1
D gene: .
clone size: .
V gene: TRBV4-1
CDR3 DNA: TGCGCCAGCAGCCAAGCTACAGGGGGGGAATACAATGAGCAGTTCTTC
CDR3 protein: CASSQATGGEYNEQFF

J gene: TRBJ1-1
D gene: .
clone size: .
V gene: TRBV5-5
CDR3 DNA: TGTGCCAGCAGCCTGGGGGACACTGAAGCTTTCTTT
CDR3 protein: CASSLGDTEAFF

J gene: TRBJ2-7
D gene: .
clone size: few
V gene: TRBV6-5
CDR3 DNA: TGTGCCAGCAGTTCCCCGCCTGCAACCTACGAGCAGTACTTC
CDR3 protein: CASSSPPATYEQYF

J gene: TRBJ2-7
D gene: TRBD2
clone size: few
V gene: TRBV15
CDR3 DNA: TGTGCCACCAGCCGGACTAGCGGGGGTGGCGAGCAGTACTTC
CDR3 protein: CATSRTSGGGEQYF

J gene: TRBJ1-1
D gene: .
clone size: .
V gene: TRBV29-1
CDR3 DNA: TGCAGCGTTCGTGAGGGGGGGGCACACACTGAAGCTTTCTTT
CDR3 protein: CSVREGGAHTEAFF

J gene: TRBJ1-6
D gene: TRBD1
clone size: .
V gene: TRBV19
CDR3 DNA: TGTGCCAGTAAGACAGGGACCGGATCACCCCTCCACTTT
CDR3 protein: CASKTGTGSPLHF

J gene: TRBJ2-7
D gene: .
clone size: .
V gene: TRBV4-2
CDR3 DNA: TGTGCCAGCAGCCAAGGAACTGCCTTGGAGCAGTACTTC
CDR3 protein: CASSQGTALEQYF

J gene: TRBJ1-2
D gene: .
clone size: .
V gene: TRBV20-1
CDR3 DNA: TGCAGTGCCACAGGAGGAGGCGGCTACACCTTC
CDR3 protein: CSATGGGGYTF

J gene: TRBJ1-2
D gene: TRBD1
clone size: .
V gene: TRBV7-6
CDR3 DNA: TGTGCCAGCAGCTTAAGTCAGGGGGAGGACCCCTATGGCTACACCTTC
CDR3 protein: CASSLSQGEDPYGYTF

J gene: TRBJ2-5
D gene: TRBD2
clone size: few
V gene: TRBV30
CDR3 DNA: TGTGCCTGGGGCTCACGGGGGGGTTCGGACCAGTACTTC
CDR3 protein: CAWGSRGGSDQYF

J gene: TRBJ1-5
D gene: .
clone size: .
V gene: TRBV10-2
CDR3 DNA: TGCGCCAGCAGTGGTCTTGGCGACCCGATTAATCAGCCCCAGCATTTT
CDR3 protein: CASSGLGDPINQPQHF

J gene: TRBJ1-1
D gene: .
clone size: .
V gene: TRBV7-9
CDR3 DNA: TGTGCCAGCAGCTCTCCCGGGATGGGGGGCACTGAAGCTTTCTTT
CDR3 protein: CASSSPGMGGTEAFF

J gene: TRBJ2-2
D gene: TRBD1
clone size: .
V gene: TRBV9
CDR3 DNA: TGTGCCAGCAGCGGGGGACAGGGGACCGGGGAGCTGTTTTTT
CDR3 protein: CASSGGQGTGELFF

J gene: TRBJ2-1
D gene: TRBD1
clone size: .
V gene: TRBV7-4
CDR3 DNA: TGTGCCAGCAGCTTATGGGGGACAGGGGTAGAGGATGAGCAGTTCTTC
CDR3 protein: CASSLWGTGVEDEQFF

J gene: TRBJ1-5
D gene: .
clone size: .
V gene: TRBV15
CDR3 DNA: TGTGCCACCAGCAGAGAGTCTCAGCCCCAGCATTTT
CDR3 protein: CATSRESQPQHF

J gene: TRBJ2-4
D gene: .
clone size: .
V gene: TRBV27
CDR3 DNA: TGTGCCAGCAGTTTATGGAAACGGGTTGAAGACATTCAGTACTTC
CDR3 protein: CASSLWKRVEDIQYF

J gene: TRBJ2-3
D gene: .
clone size: few
V gene: TRBV29-1
CDR3 DNA: TGCAGCGTTTGGGGGACCATCCTTAGCACAGATACGCAGTATTTT
CDR3 protein: CSVWGTILSTDTQYF

J gene: TRBJ2-7
D gene: TRBD2
clone size: .
V gene: TRBV19
CDR3 DNA: TGTGCCAGTACGAGCGGGGCCACCTCCTACGAGCAGTACTTC
CDR3 protein: CASTSGATSYEQYF

J gene: TRBJ1-1
D gene: .
clone size: .
V gene: TRBV7-3
CDR3 DNA: TGTGCCAGCAGCTTATCGGGCAGGGTGGGGAGAGCTGAAGCTTTCTTT
CDR3 protein: CASSLSGRVGRAEAFF

J gene: TRBJ2-2
D gene: .
clone size: few
V gene: TRBV11-2
CDR3 DNA: TGTGCCCACGGGGCGAACACCGGGGAGCTGTTTTTT
CDR3 protein: CAHGANTGELFF

J gene: TRBJ1-5
D gene: .
clone size: .
V gene: TRBV6-6
CDR3 DNA: TGTGCCAGCGGGGGTTGGAAGGAGTTCAATCAGCCCCAGCATTTT
CDR3 protein: CASGGWKEFNQPQHF

J gene: TRBJ2-7
D gene: .
clone size: .
V gene: TRBV18
CDR3 DNA: TGTGCCAGCTCAAGTAGCCGTGAACCCTCCTACGAGCAGTACTTC
CDR3 protein: CASSSSREPSYEQYF

J gene: TRBJ2-7
D gene: .
clone size: .
V gene: TRBV5-1
CDR3 DNA: TGCGCCAGCAGTGCGAGGTCCTACGAGCAGTACTTC
CDR3 protein: CASSARSYEQYF

J gene: TRBJ1-5
D gene: .
clone size: .
V gene: TRBV6-5
CDR3 DNA: TGTGCCAGCAGCAAATCTCTGGGGCCTAATCAGCCCCAGCATTTT
CDR3 protein: CASSKSLGPNQPQHF

J gene: TRBJ2-5
D gene: .
clone size: .
V gene: TRBV12-5
CDR3 DNA: TGTGCTAGTGGTTTGCCACAGATAAACGGAGAGACCCAGTACTTC
CDR3 protein: CASGLPQINGETQYF

J gene: TRBJ2-4
D gene: .
clone size: .
V gene: TRBV30
CDR3 DNA: TGTAGCGTTGGGGTGGGGGAAGACATTCAGTACTTC
CDR3 protein: CSVGVGEDIQYF

J gene: TRBJ1-6
D gene: .
clone size: .
V gene: TRBV9
CDR3 DNA: TGTGCCAGCAGCCAGGGGAGGGGGGATTCACCCCTCCACTTT
CDR3 protein: CASSQGRGDSPLHF

J gene: TRBJ2-7
D gene: .
clone size: .
V gene: TRBV30
CDR3 DNA: TGTGCCTGCTCCCCGCGAACTCGCTACGAGCAGTACTTC
CDR3 protein: CACSPRTRYEQYF

J gene: TRBJ2-3
D gene: .
clone size: .
V gene: TRBV18
CDR3 DNA: TGTGCCAGCTCACCACAGGGGAGGTTGACAGATACGCAGTATTTT
CDR3 protein: CASSPQGRLTDTQYF

J gene: TRBJ1-1
D gene: .
clone size: .
V gene: TRBV6-6
CDR3 DNA: TGTGCCAGCAGTTACTTCTCCATAGGGACGAACACTGAAGCTTTCTTT
CDR3 protein: CASSYFSIGTNTEAFF

J gene: TRBJ2-2
D gene: .
clone size: .
V gene: TRBV7-8
CDR3 DNA: TGTGCCAGCAAGTCTGGCGGGGAGCTGTTTTTT
CDR3 protein: CASKSGGELFF

J gene: TRBJ2-1
D gene: .
clone size: .
V gene: TRBV4-1
CDR3 DNA: TGCGCCAGCAGCCACGGCCAGGGCAACAATGAGCAGTTCTTC
CDR3 protein: CASSHGQGNNEQFF

J gene: TRBJ2-7
D gene: TRBD1
clone size: .
V gene: TRBV5-6
CDR3 DNA: TGTGCCAGCAGCCTGGGGACAGGGGGCATCTACGAGCAGTACTTC
CDR3 protein: CASSLGTGGIYEQYF

J gene: TRBJ2-7
D gene: .
clone size: .
V gene: TRBV9
CDR3 DNA: TGTGCCAGCAGCGGTAAGGCCGGGACAAACGAGCAGTACTTC
CDR3 protein: CASSGKAGTNEQYF

J gene: TRBJ2-7
D gene: .
clone size: .
V gene: TRBV13
CDR3 DNA: TGTGCCAGCAGCTTTTTCTCCTACGAGCAGTACTTC
CDR3 protein: CASSFFSYEQYF